These T cell receptor beta chains were read from a single sample in a study of blood T cell repertoires in COVID-19. TCRdb's table, derived via immunoSEQ multiplex PCR, lists solely in-frame clones and lacks some. The repertoire consists of about 210,000 clones, with about 85% occurring once and the leading ten covering around 23%. Sequenced sample: PBMCs or T cells enriched from blood (not recorded which). These receptors all come from a woman aged 40 to 49 in a cohort exposed to, infected with or recovered from COVID-19 (not recorded which). Both conserved end residues are part of each CDR3. D genes are given only for firm matches. The size field is filled for only some rows; it gives once, few, many or a size class.

DNA: TGTGCCAGCAGCCTGACAGGGGGGAACTATGGCTACACCTTC
CDR3: CASSLTGGNYGYTF
J: TRBJ1-2
size: .
D: TRBD1
V: TRBV2

DNA: TGTGCCAGCACCTCTAACTTCGCAACTAATGAAAAACTGTTTTTT
CDR3: CASTSNFATNEKLFF
J: TRBJ1-4
size: .
D: .
V: TRBV6-6

DNA: TGCGCCAGCAGCTGGGGGACAGGGGCTGGAAACACCATATATTTT
CDR3: CASSWGTGAGNTIYF
J: TRBJ1-3
size: .
D: TRBD1
V: TRBV5-1

DNA: TGTGCCAGCAGCCCCGGGATTGGACCCTACGAGCAGTACTTC
CDR3: CASSPGIGPYEQYF
J: TRBJ2-7
size: .
D: .
V: TRBV5-6

DNA: TGTGCCAGTAGCCCCGAGGGACAGTCAAACATTCAGTACTTC
CDR3: CASSPEGQSNIQYF
J: TRBJ2-4
size: .
D: TRBD1
V: TRBV19

DNA: TGTGCCAGCAGGGGGCCAGAAAAACTGTTTTTT
CDR3: CASRGPEKLFF
J: TRBJ1-4
size: .
D: .
V: TRBV6-5

DNA: TGTGCCAGCAGTCCCCGACAGGATCCCTATGGCTACACCTTC
CDR3: CASSPRQDPYGYTF
J: TRBJ1-2
size: .
D: .
V: TRBV28

DNA: TGTGCCAGCAGCTTTCCGCAGGACAGAGAAAAACTGTTTTTT
CDR3: CASSFPQDREKLFF
J: TRBJ1-4
size: .
D: .
V: TRBV7-9

DNA: TGTGCCACCACACGGGACAGTGCAGACAAATTACACTATGGCTACACCTTC
CDR3: CATTRDSADKLHYGYTF
J: TRBJ1-2
size: .
D: TRBD1
V: TRBV24-1

DNA: TGTGCCAGCAGCCAAGCCGAGGTCGGGTTGGGCAATCAGCCCCAGCATTTT
CDR3: CASSQAEVGLGNQPQHF
J: TRBJ1-5
size: .
D: .
V: TRBV3-1/TRBV3-2

DNA: TGTGCCAGCAGCCTAGACAGCTCCTATAATTCACCCCTCCACTTT
CDR3: CASSLDSSYNSPLHF
J: TRBJ1-6
size: .
D: .
V: TRBV7-9

DNA: TGCAGCGGTGAGACTAGCGGGAGGGGAACGAATGAGCAGTTCTTC
CDR3: CSGETSGRGTNEQFF
J: TRBJ2-1
size: once
D: TRBD2
V: TRBV29-1

DNA: TGTGCCAGTACCCTAGGTCGGGAAAAGTTAGGCACTGAAGCTTTCTTT
CDR3: CASTLGREKLGTEAFF
J: TRBJ1-1
size: once
D: .
V: TRBV19

DNA: TGTGCCAGCAGCGCAACCCGGGACAGGGGGTTTCGGAACACTGAAGCTTTCTTT
CDR3: CASSATRDRGFRNTEAFF
J: TRBJ1-1
size: .
D: TRBD1
V: TRBV7-9

DNA: TGCAGTGCTAGTGAGGGGCACGGATCCTACAATGAGCAGTTCTTC
CDR3: CSASEGHGSYNEQFF
J: TRBJ2-1
size: .
D: .
V: TRBV20-1

DNA: TGCGCCAGCAGCTTGACAGGGGAGACCGGGGAGCTGTTTTTT
CDR3: CASSLTGETGELFF
J: TRBJ2-2
size: .
D: TRBD1
V: TRBV5-1

DNA: TGTGCCAGCAGCGCTGCTCCGCAGGGTGGTCAGCCCCAGCATTTT
CDR3: CASSAAPQGGQPQHF
J: TRBJ1-5
size: .
D: .
V: TRBV11-2

DNA: TGTGCCAGCAGCTCGGACAGGGTATTTGTCACTGAAGCTTTCTTT
CDR3: CASSSDRVFVTEAFF
J: TRBJ1-1
size: .
D: TRBD1
V: TRBV7-9

DNA: TGCGCCAGCAGCTGGCCTGACAGGGGGGGCCCTAGGAACGAGCAGTACTTC
CDR3: CASSWPDRGGPRNEQYF
J: TRBJ2-7
size: .
D: TRBD1
V: TRBV5-1

DNA: TGCGCCAGCAGCAATACCCCCCGGGACAGGGGCACTGAAGCTTTCTTT
CDR3: CASSNTPRDRGTEAFF
J: TRBJ1-1
size: .
D: TRBD1
V: TRBV4-1

DNA: TGTGCCATCAACCAGGGGGCGGGAGACACTGAAGCTTTCTTT
CDR3: CAINQGAGDTEAFF
J: TRBJ1-1
size: .
D: TRBD1
V: TRBV10-3

DNA: TGCGCCAGCAGCCAAGGGCCCCAAACAGCCAAAAACATTCAGTACTTC
CDR3: CASSQGPQTAKNIQYF
J: TRBJ2-4
size: .
D: .
V: TRBV4-1

DNA: TGCGCCAGAAGTGGGACAGGGGCCGGCACTGAAGCTTTCTTT
CDR3: CARSGTGAGTEAFF
J: TRBJ1-1
size: .
D: TRBD1
V: TRBV10-1

DNA: TGTGCCAGCAGCCAAGTAAGCGGGATCGAGCAGTACTTC
CDR3: CASSQVSGIEQYF
J: TRBJ2-7
size: .
D: TRBD2
V: TRBV3-1/TRBV3-2

DNA: TGTGCCAGCGAAGGACAGGGGCCTAATGAAAAACTGTTTTTT
CDR3: CASEGQGPNEKLFF
J: TRBJ1-4
size: .
D: TRBD1
V: TRBV2

DNA: TGTGCCAGCAGCTTAGTCATCAGAACGGCCGGCGGAAGTGGTTACACCTTC
CDR3: CASSLVIRTAGGSGYTF
J: TRBJ1-2
size: .
D: .
V: TRBV7-9

DNA: TGTGCCAGCAGCCTTGGGGGGACTAACTATGGCTACACCTTC
CDR3: CASSLGGTNYGYTF
J: TRBJ1-2
size: .
D: .
V: TRBV28